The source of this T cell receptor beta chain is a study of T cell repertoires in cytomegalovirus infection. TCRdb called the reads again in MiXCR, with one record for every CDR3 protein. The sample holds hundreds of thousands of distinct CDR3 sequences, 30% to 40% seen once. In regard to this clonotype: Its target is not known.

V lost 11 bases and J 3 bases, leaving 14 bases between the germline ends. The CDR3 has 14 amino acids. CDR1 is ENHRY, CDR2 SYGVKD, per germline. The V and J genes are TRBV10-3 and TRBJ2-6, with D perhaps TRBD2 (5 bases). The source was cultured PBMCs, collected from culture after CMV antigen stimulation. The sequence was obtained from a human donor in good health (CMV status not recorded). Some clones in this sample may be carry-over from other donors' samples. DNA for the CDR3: TGTGCCGTAAACGGCGGGCGTGGGGCCAACGTCCTGACTTTC. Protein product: CAVNGGRGANVLTF.